Each of the 27 T cell receptor beta chains below was sequenced from the same sample in a study of beta chain features in type 1 diabetes. cDNA synthesis used the whole RNA isolate, giving expressed TCRB sequences. Some clones are missing from TCRdb's copy, which holds only in-frame ones; the method was immunoSEQ multiplex PCR. The sample lists under 350,000 clones; roughly 24% were seen once. Study results and limitations: All four CD4+ subsets of Type 1 diabetes patients contained TCRB CDR3s that were moderately but significantly shorter.

Their specific antigens are unknown. Sequencing used naive CD4+ T cells from blood. Source of these receptors: a woman aged 25-40 years with type 1 diabetes.

Worth noting for this clone: Other DNA sequences in this sample translate to the same CDR3. The chain couples TRBV30 to TRBJ1-1, with D perhaps TRBD1 (6 bases). The CDR3 consists of 13 residues. Trimming took 1 base from V and 2 from J, leaving 8 bases between them. In germline, CDR1 is GTSNPN, CDR2 SVGIG (reference sequence). CDR3 amino acids: CAWSGTANTEAFF. CDR3 nucleotide sequence: TGTGCCTGGAGTGGGACAGCAAACACTGAAGCTTTCTTT.

This clone was found a few times. The same CDR3 can be traced to other DNA sequences in this sample. The rearrangement joins TRBV7-9 to TRBJ2-7, with TRBD1 identical over 8 bases. This CDR3 contains 13 residues. Germline CDR1 is SEHNR and CDR2 is FQNEAQ (reference sequence). The V gene end was trimmed by 2 bases and the J gene end by 7 bases; junction bases not matched to a gene: 4. In DNA form, the CDR3 reads TGTGCCAGCAGCTTACAGGGGGCGGGTGAGCAGTACTTC. The encoded protein is CASSLQGAGEQYF.

This clone was seen only a few times. This chain joins TRBV30 and TRBJ1-4; D gene unclear. Per germline, CDR1 GTSNPN and CDR2 SVGIG (reference sequence). Deletions cut 5 bases from V and 0 bases from J, with 7 bases between. The CDR3 sequence is 13 residues long. The CDR3 nucleotides are TGTGCCTGGTCTCTTGCAACTAATGAAAAACTGTTTTTT. This translates into CAWSLATNEKLFF. Supplemented by reference TRBV30 and TRBJ1-4, the full variable domain reads SQTIHQWPATLVQPVGSPLSLECTVEGTSNPNLYWYRQAAGRGLQLLFYSVGIGQISSEVPQNLSASRPQDRQFILSSKKLLLSDSGFYLCAWSLATNEKLFFGSGTQLSVL.

The chain employs TRBV29-1 and TRBJ2-1; no definite D call. Trimming shortened V by 5 bases and J by 3 bases, and 14 bases separated the two germline ends. CDR1 is SQVTM, CDR2 ANQGSEA, per germline. This CDR3 is built from 14 residues. The CDR3 bases are TGCAGCGTTATAATCCGACACTTCTACAATGAGCAGTTCTTC. Its translation is CSVIIRHFYNEQFF.

The CDR3: CASSSRDNNEQFF. The CDR3 DNA sequence: TGTGCCAGCAGCTCACGGGACAACAATGAGCAGTTCTTC. The chain uses TRBV5-6 and TRBJ2-1, with a tentative D call TRBD1 (6 bases). Trimming took off 3 bases at V and 5 bases at J, with 9 bases between the two ends. This CDR3 has 13 amino acids. The germline CDR1 and CDR2 sequences are SGHDT and YYEEEE.

This clone was observed a handful of times. The chain is built from TRBV27 and TRBJ2-7, with TRBD2 matching 10 bases. The CDR3 covers 15 residues. Germline V gives CDR1 MNHEY, CDR2 SMNVEV (reference sequence). J lost 3 bases, V lost 3 bases, and 5 bases had no gene match. DNA of the CDR3: TGTGCCAGCAGTTTCTCGACTAGCGGGTACTACGAGCAGTACTTC. Translated, it gives CASSFSTSGYYEQYF.

This chain links TRBV7-3 with TRBJ2-7; possibly TRBD1 for D (5 bases). Germline V gives CDR1 SGHTA, CDR2 FQGTGA. The CDR3 is made up of 15 amino acids. V lost 5 bases to trimming and J lost 2 bases, with 16 bases between them. The CDR3 here is CASSPDRTQTYEQYF. For the CDR3, the DNA is TGTGCCAGCAGCCCCGACCGGACACAAACCTACGAGCAGTACTTC.

The chain carries TRBV30 and TRBJ1-1; maybe TRBD1 (5 bases). The CDR3 sequence is 15 residues long. Germline V gives CDR1 GTSNPN, CDR2 SVGIG (reference sequence). Trimming removed 0 bases at V and 8 bases at J, with 19 bases between. This chain's CDR3 is CAWSVPGVGQEEAFF. The CDR3 DNA sequence: TGTGCCTGGAGTGTGCCAGGAGTGGGGCAGGAAGAAGCTTTCTTT.

This clone turned up a few times. The genes are TRBV29-1 and TRBJ2-6; D unclear. The CDR3 is made up of 14 amino acids. Germline loops: CDR1 SQVTM, CDR2 ANQGSEA. With 4 bases removed from V and 1 base from J, the gap between germline ends came to 8 bases. CDR3 in DNA: TGCAGCGTTGTGTTAGAGTCTGGGGCCAACGTCCTGACTTTC. Translated: CSVVLESGANVLTF.

This clone was seen only a few times. The genes are TRBV4-1 and TRBJ2-7, with 8 bases identical to TRBD2. Germline V lookup: CDR1 MGHRA, CDR2 YSYEKL. Trimming took 4 bases from V and 0 from J; bases not matched to a gene: 8. This CDR3 is built from 16 residues. This chain's CDR3 is CASSRLAGLASYEQYF. As DNA, the CDR3 is TGCGCCAGCAGCCGTCTCGCCGGACTAGCCTCCTACGAGCAGTACTTC.

This clone was seen a few times. The J gene is TRBJ2-3, the V gene TRBV4-1; TRBD2 agrees at 8 bases. Germline V gives CDR1 MGHRA, CDR2 YSYEKL. The CDR3 runs 15 residues. With 6 bases clipped from V and 3 bases from J, the junction kept 8 bases outside the gene matches. CDR3 amino acids: CASSRAGVRTDTQYF. CDR3 coding DNA: TGCGCCAGCAGTAGAGCGGGAGTAAGGACAGATACGCAGTATTTT.

This rearrangement joins TRBV9 to TRBJ2-7; 7 nucleotides agree with TRBD1. The CDR3 runs to 14 residues. Germline CDR1 SGDLS, CDR2 YYNGEE. Unmatched junction bases numbered 7, after V lost 4 bases and J lost 3 bases. In nucleotides, the CDR3 is TGTGCCAGCAGCTTGCTCCGGGACAGCTACGAGCAGTACTTC. Translation gives CASSLLRDSYEQYF. Combining the CDR3 with reference TRBV9 and TRBJ2-7 gives the whole variable domain DSGVTQTPKHLITATGQRVTLRCSPRSGDLSVYWYQQSLDQGLQFLIQYYNGEERAKGNILERFSAQQFPDLHSELNLSSLELGDSALYFCASSLLRDSYEQYFGPGTRLTVT.

This clone has only a few counts. V and J are TRBV7-9 and TRBJ2-3, with no clear D. The ends were cut back, 5 bases at V and 3 bases at J, with 6 bases in the middle. Germline V lookup: CDR1 SEHNR, CDR2 FQNEAQ (reference sequence). The CDR3 runs 12 residues. The CDR3 DNA reads TGTGCCAGCAGCCCTCAGACAGATACGCAGTATTTT. This gives the protein CASSPQTDTQYF.

Regarding this clone: The sample holds other DNA sequences that translate to the same CDR3. The chain has TRBV18 and TRBJ2-4; tentative D call: TRBD2 (6 bases). CDR3 size: 12 residues. Trimming removed 2 bases from V and 7 bases from J, with 6 bases in between. CDR1 is KGHSH, CDR2 LQKENI, per germline. As DNA, the CDR3 is TGTGCCAGCTCACCAGGGGGGAACATTCAGTACTTC. Translating it yields CASSPGGNIQYF.

In DNA, the CDR3 is TGTGCCAGCAGCCCGGGGACTAGCGGGAACACCGAGCAGTACTTC. Translated: CASSPGTSGNTEQYF. V usage is TRBV7-9 and J usage is TRBJ2-7, with 13 bases matching TRBD2. The CDR3 loop spans 15 amino acids. The V gene's germline CDR1 is SEHNR and CDR2 FQNEAQ (reference sequence). Trimming took 5 bases from V and 6 from J; bases not matched to a gene: 7.

The rearrangement links TRBV29-1 to TRBJ2-1, with 7 bases that match TRBD2. Germline V gene sequence: CDR1 SQVTM, CDR2 ANQGSEA. CDR3 size: 16 residues. The J segment lost 0 bases and the V segment lost 3 bases, leaving 8 bases of the junction unmatched. This chain's CDR3 is CSVEFGLAASYNEQFF. Here the CDR3 DNA reads TGCAGCGTTGAGTTTGGTCTAGCGGCCTCCTACAATGAGCAGTTCTTC.

This chain joins TRBV2 and TRBJ2-3, with TRBD2 identical over 9 bases. Germline V gene lookup returns CDR1 SNHLY and CDR2 FYNNEI. Losses at the gene ends were 10 bases for V and 0 bases for J; bases not matched to a gene: 5. The CDR3 totals 14 residues. The CDR3 DNA follows: TGTGCCACCAAGACTAGCGGAAGCACAGATACGCAGTATTTT. Its protein product is CATKTSGSTDTQYF.

Only a few counts were recorded for this clone. The rearrangement links TRBV10-1 to TRBJ2-7; D perhaps matches TRBD2 (5 bases). CDR3 size: 13 residues. From germline, CDR1 is WNHNN and CDR2 SYGVQD (reference sequence). The V and J ends lost 0 bases and 3 bases respectively, with 6 bases between them. As DNA, the CDR3 is TGCGCCAGCAGTGAGTCAACTAGCTACGAGCAGTACTTC. Protein product: CASSESTSYEQYF.

This chain uses TRBV29-1 with TRBJ2-7, with TRBD1 as a possible D gene (7 bases). The CDR3 is made up of 14 amino acids. V was pared by 2 bases and J by 6 bases, with 17 bases between. CDR1 and CDR2 (germline): SQVTM, ANQGSEA. As DNA, the CDR3 is TGCAGCGTTGAACAGGGGGGAGGCCCCGCCGAGCAGTACTTC. Protein sequence: CSVEQGGGPAEQYF.

The chain joins TRBV27 to TRBJ1-1; D ambiguous. The V gene lost 2 bases and the J gene lost 1 base, with 8 bases spanning the gap. CDR3 length: 14 residues. Germline V gives CDR1 MNHEY, CDR2 SMNVEV (reference sequence). The CDR3 DNA reads as TGTGCCAGCAGTTTAAACAGTTGGAACACTGAAGCTTTCTTT. Encoded protein: CASSLNSWNTEAFF.

The chain is built from TRBV7-3 and TRBJ2-1; D gene unclear. CDR1 is SGHTA, CDR2 FQGTGA, per germline. V gave up 5 bases and J gave up 6 bases, with 11 bases separating them. This CDR3 contains 13 residues. The CDR3 DNA sequence: TGTGCCAGCAGCCTAGGTACTGGCAATGAGCAGTTCTTC. Amino acids: CASSLGTGNEQFF. Looking up the rest from reference TRBV7-3 and TRBJ2-1 gives the full variable domain: GAGVSQTPSNKVTEKGKYVELRCDPISGHTALYWYRQSLGQGPEFLIYFQGTGAADDSGLPNDRFFAVRPEGSVSTLKIQRTERGDSAVYLCASSLGTGNEQFFGPGTRLTVL.

The V and J genes are TRBV5-1 and TRBJ2-1; D is uncertain. From germline, CDR1 is SGHRS and CDR2 YFSETQ. V dropped 0 bases and J dropped 3 bases, with 4 bases sitting between them. The CDR3 is made up of 13 amino acids. The CDR3 DNA reads TGCGCCAGCAGCTTGGACAGCTACAATGAGCAGTTCTTC. Translated: CASSLDSYNEQFF.

The chain couples TRBV19 to TRBJ2-6; D perhaps matches TRBD2 (5 bases). The CDR3 has 16 residues. The germline gives CDR1 LNHDA, CDR2 SQIVND (reference sequence). Trimming removed 6 bases at V and 1 base at J, with 13 bases between. CDR3 nucleotides: TGTGCCAGTAGCCGAGAGGGCGGATCTGGGGCCAACGTCCTGACTTTC. Translated: CASSREGGSGANVLTF.

The sample holds a few counts of this clone. V gene TRBV29-1 combines with J gene TRBJ2-7; D is unclear. Germline CDR1 SQVTM, CDR2 ANQGSEA. V was trimmed by 0 bases and J by 4 bases, leaving 7 bases between them. The CDR3 has 12 residues. The CDR3 region has the DNA TGCAGCGTTGAAGAGGGCTTATACGAGCAGTACTTC. The encoded protein is CSVEEGLYEQYF.

This clone was picked up a small number of times. The V and J genes are TRBV28 and TRBJ2-7; D gene ambiguous. V dropped 4 bases and J dropped 2 bases, with 12 bases sitting between them. Per germline, CDR1 MDHEN and CDR2 SYDVKM. The CDR3 is made up of 14 amino acids. CDR3 nucleotide sequence: TGTGCCAGCAGTTCGGCAGGAAGTACCTACGAGCAGTACTTC. This gives the protein CASSSAGSTYEQYF.

This clone was observed a handful of times. Mismatch with germline at one junction end may stem from a read error. The rearrangement links TRBV28 to TRBJ1-1; D is possibly TRBD1 (6 bases). The CDR3 is 15 residues long. The germline V gene has CDR1 MDHEN and CDR2 SYDVKM. The CDR3, as DNA: TGTGCCAGCAGTCCCCTCTCAGGGGTGAATACTGAAGCTTTCTTT. Encoded protein: CASSPLSGVNTEAFF.

The chain employs TRBV30 and TRBJ2-7; possible D gene TRBD1, 5 bases. The germline V gene encodes CDR1 GTSNPN and CDR2 SVGIG (reference sequence). This CDR3 spans 14 amino acids. Trimming removed 4 bases from V and 2 bases from J, with 15 bases in between. This chain's CDR3 is CAWTPGQHTYEQYF. The CDR3 nucleotides read TGTGCCTGGACTCCCGGACAACACACCTACGAGCAGTACTTC.